This is a list of T cell receptor beta chains from one sample in a study of beta chain features in type 1 diabetes. Sequencing used immunoSEQ multiplex PCR; TCRdb keeps in-frame clones, though not all of them. The sample has 500,000 to 700,000 clones, about a sixth seen once. Sequenced input: naive CD4+ T cells from blood. The receptors come from a man between 18 and 35 years old in good health. CDR3s include the opening cysteine and the closing phenylalanine or tryptophan. D genes are given only for firm matches. Part of the rows lack a size; the others show once, few, many or a class for expanded clones.

clone size	V gene	J gene	D gene	CDR3 DNA	CDR3 protein
few	TRBV13	TRBJ1-5	NA	TGTGCCAGCAGCTTAAACGGGGGACCCCAGCATTTT	CASSLNGGPQHF
NA	TRBV5-1	TRBJ2-1	TRBD2	TGCGCCAGCAGCCTCCAGCGGGGGCCTATAAATGAGCAGTTCTTC	CASSLQRGPINEQFF
few	TRBV10-3	TRBJ2-3	TRBD1	TGTGCCATCAGTGGGAGGACAGGGGTTAACCCAGATACGCAGTATTTT	CAISGRTGVNPDTQYF
NA	TRBV9	TRBJ2-1	NA	TGTGCCAGCAGCGTAGGAGGGGCCGGCTACAATGAGCAGTTCTTC	CASSVGGAGYNEQFF
few	TRBV14	TRBJ2-3	TRBD2	TGTGCCAGCAGCCAAGCGGGGGGGCGTGCGCTTACGCAGTACTTT	CASSQAGGRALTQYF
NA	TRBV2	TRBJ2-5	NA	TGTGCCAGCAGGGACGTAAGTCTCCTAGAGACCCAGTACTTC	CASRDVSLLETQYF
NA	TRBV4-2	TRBJ1-3	TRBD1	TGTGCCAGCAGCCAACATCAGACAGGGGCAAACTCTGGAAACACCATATATTTT	CASSQHQTGANSGNTIYF
NA	TRBV11-2	TRBJ2-7	NA	TGTGCCAGCAGCTTAGTGGGGCGGGAGCAGTACTTC	CASSLVGREQYF
NA	TRBV14	TRBJ2-3	TRBD2	TGTGCCAGCAGGTCTCTAGCGGGAGTGTTCCCAGATACGCAGTATTTT	CASRSLAGVFPDTQYF
once	TRBV5-1	TRBJ1-4	NA	TGCGCCAGCAGCCCGACTGTAACTAATGAAAAACTGTTTTTT	CASSPTVTNEKLFF
few	TRBV6-5	TRBJ1-3	NA	TGTGCCAGCAGTTACCACTCTGGAAACACCATATATTTT	CASSYHSGNTIYF
few	TRBV4-3	TRBJ2-5	TRBD1	TGCGCCAGCAGCCTCTCAGGGGGTGGGCGGGAGACCCAGTACTTC	CASSLSGGGRETQYF
few	TRBV19	TRBJ1-1	NA	TGTGCCAGCAGGGGTTGGAGAATGGTCACTGAAGCTTTCTTT	CASRGWRMVTEAFF
few	TRBV7-2	TRBJ2-4	NA	TGTGCCAGCAGCTTAACGTGGCAGTTAGCCAAAAACATTCAGTACTTC	CASSLTWQLAKNIQYF
NA	TRBV7-3	TRBJ1-1	TRBD1	TGTGCCAGCAGCCTGCTGGGCCTTGGACAGGGTTCGAACACTGAAGCTTTCTTT	CASSLLGLGQGSNTEAFF
few	TRBV10-3	TRBJ2-3	TRBD2	TGTGCCATCAGTGTTAGCGGGAGGGAGGCAGATACGCAGTATTTT	CAISVSGREADTQYF
NA	TRBV28	TRBJ2-1	TRBD2	TGTGCCGCATCCGGGACTAACCTCTACAATGAGCAGTTCTTC	CAASGTNLYNEQFF
few	TRBV4-2	TRBJ1-1	NA	TGTGCCAGCAGCCCCTCCAGCAGGTCGAACACTGAAGCTTTCTTT	CASSPSSRSNTEAFF
few	TRBV21-1	TRBJ1-5	NA	TGTGCCAGCAGCAAAGGACAGAACAATCAGCCCCAGCATTTT	CASSKGQNNQPQHF
NA	TRBV29-1	TRBJ2-3	TRBD2	TGCAGCGTTGAAAGCAGCGGGAGGGCCCGGGGCACAGATACGCAGTATTTT	CSVESSGRARGTDTQYF
few	TRBV7-9	TRBJ1-1	TRBD1	TGTGCCAGCAGACCTGGACAGGGGGCCTCTAACACTGAAGCTTTCTTT	CASRPGQGASNTEAFF
NA	TRBV7-2	TRBJ2-3	NA	TGTGCCAGCAGCCGACAGTTCACAGATACGCAGTATTTT	CASSRQFTDTQYF
few	TRBV29-1	TRBJ1-2	NA	TGCAGCGTTGAAGATATAGGAAGGGGGGCCCCCTTC	CSVEDIGRGAPF
few	TRBV5-1	TRBJ2-7	NA	TGCGCCAGCAGCCTGACCACAGGGAACGAGCAGTACTTC	CASSLTTGNEQYF
few	TRBV11-2	TRBJ2-1	NA	TGTGCCAGCAGCAGCTCTGGGACTCTTTACAATGAGCAGTTCTTC	CASSSSGTLYNEQFF
NA	TRBV7-9	TRBJ1-2	TRBD1	TGTGCCAGCAGCTTACAAAGGACAGGGCCTCATGGCTACACCTTC	CASSLQRTGPHGYTF
NA	TRBV7-9	TRBJ2-2	TRBD2	TGTGCCAGCGGAAGCGGGAGTTCCTCCGGGGAGCTGTTTTTT	CASGSGSSSGELFF
NA	TRBV29-1	TRBJ2-1	NA	TGCAGCGCCTTGCACGCGATGACCTACAATGAGCAGTTCTTC	CSALHAMTYNEQFF
few	TRBV15	TRBJ1-2	NA	TGTGCCACCCGGAGCCTAGCTGGCCTCTATGGCTACACCTTC	CATRSLAGLYGYTF